What follows are 26 T cell receptor beta chains derived from one specimen sequenced in a study of beta chain features in type 1 diabetes. Isolated RNA was reverse transcribed in full, so expressed TCRB transcripts were sequenced. This table comes from immunoSEQ multiplex PCR, and its TCRdb copy is limited to in-frame clones, with some not included. The table includes around 450,000 clones, more than 9.5% detected once. Sequencing was carried out using naive CD4+ T cells from blood. The receptors derive from a woman under 30 in good health.

For the CDR3, the DNA is TGTGCCAGCAGCCCCGACAGGGACTATGGCTACACCTTC. Translation gives CASSPDRDYGYTF. V gene TRBV6-1 combines with J gene TRBJ1-2; 7 positions agree with TRBD1. Germline V gene sequence: CDR1 MNHNS, CDR2 SASEGT. The V and J ends lost 6 bases and 3 bases, in that order; junction bases with no gene match: 4. This CDR3 is built from 13 residues.

This chain links TRBV15 with TRBJ2-3; D possibly corresponds to TRBD2 (6 bases). Germline-derived CDR1 and CDR2 are LNHNV and YYDKDF (reference sequence). This CDR3 is built from 14 residues. With 8 bases removed from V and 1 base from J, the gap between germline ends came to 13 bases. This CDR3 is CATEGTFRTDTQYF. In DNA, the CDR3 is TGTGCCACCGAGGGGACTTTTCGCACAGATACGCAGTATTTT.

CDR3 nucleotide sequence: TGTGCCAGCAGCCGGGACAGCTCCACAGATACGCAGTATTTT. Translation gives CASSRDSSTDTQYF. This chain joins TRBV9 and TRBJ2-3; 7 bases are shared with TRBD1. V was clipped by 4 bases and J by 2 bases; unmatched bases: 4. CDR1 is SGDLS and CDR2 is YYNGEE in the germline V gene. The CDR3 covers 14 residues.

The chain joins TRBV5-4 to TRBJ2-2; tentatively, D is TRBD1 (6 bases). V was clipped by 3 bases and J by 0 bases, with 9 bases between them. The CDR3 has 15 amino acids. The germline V gene encodes CDR1 SGHNT and CDR2 YYREEE (reference sequence). CDR3 bases: TGTGCCAGCAGCTCCAGGGGAGCGAACACCGGGGAGCTGTTTTTT. As protein: CASSSRGANTGELFF. Filled out from reference TRBV5-4 and TRBJ2-2, the complete variable domain reads ETGVTQSPTHLIKTRGQQVTLRCSSQSGHNTVSWYQQALGQGPQFIFQYYREEENGRGNFPPRFSGLQFPNYSSELNVNALELDDSALYLCASSSRGANTGELFFGEGSRLTVL.

This clone showed up many times. The gene calls are TRBV29-1 and TRBJ2-5, with D perhaps matching TRBD1 (5 bases). V lost 7 bases and J lost 4, with 16 bases in between. The CDR3 spans 13 residues. Per the germline V gene, CDR1 is SQVTM and CDR2 is ANQGSEA. CDR3 bases: TGCAGCGACAAGATACAGGACCGAGAGACCCAGTACTTC. Amino acids: CSDKIQDRETQYF.

This clone was counted between two and nine times. The V and J genes are TRBV7-3 and TRBJ2-3; D unresolved. V was cut by 4 bases and J by 2 bases, with 19 bases left in between. Per germline, CDR1 SGHTA and CDR2 FQGTGA. This CDR3 is 17 amino acids long. DNA for the CDR3: TGTGCCAGCAGCTCCGGTTTGCGCGGCGGACCCACAGATACGCAGTATTTT. Translating gives CASSSGLRGGPTDTQYF.

This clone was counted ten times or more. J is TRBJ1-1 and V is TRBV29-1, with TRBD1 identical over 7 bases. Germline values: CDR1 SQVTM, CDR2 ANQGSEA. With V trimmed by 1 base and J by 5 bases, 10 bases remained unmatched. This CDR3 has 15 amino acids. The CDR3 DNA follows: TGCAGCGTTGAAGTCGGACAGGCACTTCGGACTGAAGCTTTCTTT. This encodes CSVEVGQALRTEAFF.

The chain's CDR3 is CASSLRPGLLPHEQFF. The CDR3 DNA reads as TGTGCCAGCAGCTTACGTCCGGGACTACTCCCCCATGAGCAGTTCTTC. The chain links TRBV7-3 to TRBJ2-1; 7 bases are a match to TRBD2. The CDR3 consists of 16 residues. CDR1 is SGHTA and CDR2 is FQGTGA in the germline V gene. J lost 8 bases, V lost 2 bases, and 12 bases had no gene match. The full variable domain, rest sourced from reference TRBV7-3 and TRBJ2-1, is GAGVSQTPSNKVTEKGKYVELRCDPISGHTALYWYRQSLGQGPEFLIYFQGTGAADDSGLPNDRFFAVRPEGSVSTLKIQRTERGDSAVYLCASSLRPGLLPHEQFFGPGTRLTVL.

The chain recombines TRBV29-1 with TRBJ1-1, with D uncertain. The CDR3 sequence is 14 residues long. The V and J ends lost 8 bases and 2 bases respectively, with 18 bases between them. Germline CDR1 reads SQVTM; CDR2 reads ANQGSEA. The CDR3 protein is CSSTPYFINTEAFF. CDR3 DNA sequence: TGCAGCTCGACCCCCTACTTTATTAACACTGAAGCTTTCTTT.

This clone was detected only a few times. The rearrangement uses TRBV5-4 and TRBJ2-3, with 8 bases aligning to TRBD2. Germline V gene data show CDR1 as SGHNT and CDR2 as YYREEE (reference sequence). CDR3 length: 15 amino acids. Trimming took 1 base from V and 1 from J; bases not matched to a gene: 2. CDR3 sequence: CASSLMTSGTDTQYF. CDR3 sequence (DNA): TGTGCCAGCAGCTTGATGACTAGCGGCACAGATACGCAGTATTTT.

J is TRBJ2-1 and V is TRBV6-1, with a weak D call TRBD2 (6 bases). The germline V gene has CDR1 MNHNS and CDR2 SASEGT. Trimming stripped 7 bases from V and 2 bases from J, with 9 bases between. The CDR3 runs 13 residues. Here the CDR3 reads CASIRGAYNEQFF. The CDR3 DNA follows: TGTGCCAGCATACGCGGGGCCTACAATGAGCAGTTCTTC.

The chain uses TRBV6-6 and TRBJ2-1, with D maybe TRBD1 (7 bases). From germline, CDR1 is MNHNY and CDR2 SVGAGI (reference sequence). V lost 6 bases, J lost 0 bases, and 12 bases lay in between. CDR3 size: 15 residues. Written as DNA, the CDR3 is TGTGCCAGCAGCCCAGGGGGGAGCTCCTACAATGAGCAGTTCTTC. Encoded protein: CASSPGGSSYNEQFF.

The gene calls are TRBV6-5 and TRBJ1-1; TRBD1 aligns across 7 bases. Germline CDR1 MNHEY, CDR2 SVGAGI. With 2 bases clipped from V and 4 bases from J, the junction kept 4 bases outside the gene matches. The CDR3 has 14 residues. This CDR3 is CASSYPGQATEAFF. CDR3 in DNA: TGTGCCAGCAGTTACCCCGGACAGGCCACTGAAGCTTTCTTT.

J is TRBJ2-3 and V is TRBV2; 8 nucleotides line up with TRBD1. J was trimmed by 1 base and V by 4 bases; bases with no gene match: 4. This CDR3 is 15 amino acids long. Germline V gives CDR1 SNHLY, CDR2 FYNNEI. The CDR3 region is CASSARGQGTDTQYF. CDR3 DNA sequence: TGTGCCAGCAGTGCTCGGGGACAGGGCACAGATACGCAGTATTTT.

This clone was found a few times. The chain combines TRBV7-9 with TRBJ2-3; TRBD2 aligns across 7 bases. Looked up from germline, CDR1 is SEHNR and CDR2 is FQNEAQ (reference sequence). Unmatched junction bases numbered 8, after V lost 0 bases and J lost 5 bases. CDR3 length: 16 amino acids. CDR3 nucleotides: TGTGCCAGCAGCTTAGCGCTAAACGGGAGGAAAGATACGCAGTATTTT. This gives the protein CASSLALNGRKDTQYF.

This clone was detected only a few times. The chain employs TRBV18 and TRBJ2-2, with no clear D. Trimming removed 2 bases from V and 0 bases from J, with 10 bases in between. The germline V gene has CDR1 KGHSH and CDR2 LQKENI. There are 16 residues in the CDR3. The CDR3 sequence is CASSPISASNTGELFF. The CDR3 DNA follows: TGTGCCAGCTCACCAATTTCCGCTTCGAACACCGGGGAGCTGTTTTTT.

This clone was seen a handful of times. This chain connects TRBV7-9 to TRBJ2-5; no firm D call. The CDR3 totals 14 residues. V dropped 2 bases and J dropped 7 bases, with 14 bases sitting between them. The germline V gene has CDR1 SEHNR and CDR2 FQNEAQ (reference sequence). This CDR3 reads CASSLSQSKTTQYF. The CDR3 DNA sequence: TGTGCCAGCAGCTTAAGCCAGTCCAAGACGACCCAGTACTTC.

This clone came up a few times. The CDR3 region has the DNA TGTGCCAGCAGCGCGGACGGAGTCAACTATGGCTACACCTTC. This encodes CASSADGVNYGYTF. The chain carries TRBV7-9 and TRBJ1-2; D is unresolved. The CDR3 totals 14 residues. Trimming stripped 5 bases from V and 2 bases from J, with 12 bases between. CDR1 and CDR2 (germline): SEHNR, FQNEAQ (reference sequence).

This clone has a handful of counts. The chain couples TRBV30 to TRBJ2-1; no clear D. CDR1 is GTSNPN and CDR2 is SVGIG in the germline V gene (reference sequence). The CDR3 is 14 amino acids. V was shortened by 0 bases and J by 5 bases, with 11 bases between the two germline ends. The CDR3: CAWSVASTDNEQFF. CDR3 DNA sequence: TGTGCCTGGAGTGTCGCGTCTACAGACAATGAGCAGTTCTTC.

This chain joins TRBV4-3 and TRBJ1-1; D not resolved. The germline CDR1 and CDR2 sequences are LGHNA and YSLEER. CDR3 length: 14 amino acids. V was shortened by 1 base and J by 1 base, with 7 bases between the two germline ends. DNA for the CDR3: TGCGCCAGCAGCCAAGCAGACAAGAACACTGAAGCTTTCTTT. Amino acid sequence: CASSQADKNTEAFF.

There are a few counts of this clone. The chain joins TRBV7-2 to TRBJ2-7; 10 nucleotides align to TRBD2. The V gene end was trimmed by 1 base and the J gene end by 6 bases; junction bases not matched to a gene: 6. The CDR3 has 15 amino acids. CDR1 is SGHTA and CDR2 is FQGNSA in the germline V gene. The CDR3 sequence: CASSLGPSGGSEQYV. CDR3 bases: TGTGCCAGCAGCTTAGGGCCTAGCGGGGGTTCCGAGCAGTACGTC.

This clone appeared a few times. The sample has other DNA sequences that encode this CDR3 too. The chain couples TRBV28 to TRBJ2-7; D perhaps matches TRBD1 (5 bases). Germline CDR1 is MDHEN and CDR2 is SYDVKM. CDR3 length: 17 residues. V lost 4 bases and J lost 7, with 26 bases in between. The CDR3 DNA reads as TGTGCCAGCAGTTCCGGTTCTTTGGGGCTGATCCGCCTAGAGCAGTACGTC. Translated: CASSSGSLGLIRLEQYV.

This clone has a handful of counts. The V call is TRBV25-1, the J call TRBJ2-4; possibly TRBD1 for D (6 bases). Germline V gene data show CDR1 as MGHDK and CDR2 as SYGVNS. CDR3 length equals 14 residues. Trimming pared 6 bases from V and 4 bases from J, leaving 13 bases between. The CDR3 is CASSPGRGKNIQYF. CDR3 bases: TGTGCCAGCAGCCCCGGCAGGGGAAAAAACATTCAGTACTTC. Drawing the rest from reference TRBV25-1 and TRBJ2-4, the complete variable domain is EADIYQTPRYLVIGTGKKITLECSQTMGHDKMYWYQQDPGMELHLIHYSYGVNSTEKGDLSSESTVSRIRTEHFPLTLESARPSHTSQYLCASSPGRGKNIQYFGAGTRLSVL.

This sequence joins TRBV30 and TRBJ1-5, with TRBD1 as a possible D gene (6 bases). This CDR3 comprises 16 residues. V was cut by 0 bases and J by 5 bases, with 17 bases left in between. The V gene's germline CDR1 is GTSNPN and CDR2 SVGIG (reference sequence). The CDR3 DNA reads as TGTGCCTGGAGTGTACCAGGGGTGGGGATCGATCAGCCCCAGCATTTT. Translation gives CAWSVPGVGIDQPQHF.

This clone was counted only a few times. V gene TRBV19 combines with J gene TRBJ2-3; 7 bases agree with TRBD1. This CDR3 is 16 amino acids long. Germline CDR1 LNHDA, CDR2 SQIVND (reference sequence). V was pared by 6 bases and J by 2 bases, with 11 bases of the junction left unmatched. The CDR3 DNA sequence: TGTGCCAGTAGAGGACAGGAGTGGCGGTCCACAGATACGCAGTATTTT. Protein product: CASRGQEWRSTDTQYF.

The rearrangement links TRBV5-1 to TRBJ2-3; D possibly corresponds to TRBD1 (6 bases). The CDR3 totals 15 residues. CDR1 is SGHRS, CDR2 YFSETQ, per germline. V lost 5 bases and J lost 1, with 14 bases in between. The DNA for the CDR3 is TGCGCCAGCAGACCAGGGACACTGGGCACAGATACGCAGTATTTT. It translates to CASRPGTLGTDTQYF.